This TCR beta chain was observed in a study of blood T cell repertoires in COVID-19. From germline, CDR1 is SSHAT and CDR2 FNYEAQ (reference sequence). V lost 2 bases and J lost 6; bases outside the gene matches: 5. The CDR3 contains 15 residues. The authors' processing: Amplification of reference gene primers was used by the study to estimate nucleated cell counts. Here immunoSEQ multiplex PCR was the method, and the copy in TCRdb shows in-frame clones only, minus some. V, J and clone size reflect that table, while D and trimming were determined from the DNA. This sample has approximately 300,000 clones, with over 90% found just once.

Sequencing input: PBMCs or T cells enriched from blood (not recorded which). The receptor's source is a woman under 40 who had been exposed to COVID-19. This chain joins TRBV7-7 and TRBJ2-5; 11 bases map to TRBD2. The CDR3: CASSLSLAGGKTQYF. CDR3 nucleotides: TGTGCCAGCAGCTTAAGTCTAGCGGGGGGAAAGACCCAGTACTTC.